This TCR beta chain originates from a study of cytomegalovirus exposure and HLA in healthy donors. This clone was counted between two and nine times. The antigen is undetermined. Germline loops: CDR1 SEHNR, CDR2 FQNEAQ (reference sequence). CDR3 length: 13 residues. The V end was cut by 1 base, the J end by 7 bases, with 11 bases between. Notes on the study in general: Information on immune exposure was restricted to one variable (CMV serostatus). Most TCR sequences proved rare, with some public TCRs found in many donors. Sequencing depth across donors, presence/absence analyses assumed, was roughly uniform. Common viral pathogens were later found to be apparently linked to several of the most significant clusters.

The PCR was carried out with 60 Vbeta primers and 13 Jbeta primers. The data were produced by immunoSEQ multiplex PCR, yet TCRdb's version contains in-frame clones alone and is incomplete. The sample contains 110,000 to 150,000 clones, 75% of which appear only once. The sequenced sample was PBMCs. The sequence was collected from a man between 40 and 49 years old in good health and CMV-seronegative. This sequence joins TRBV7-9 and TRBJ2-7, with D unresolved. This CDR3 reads CASSLGHPLEQYF. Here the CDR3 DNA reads TGTGCCAGCAGCTTAGGGCACCCTTTAGAGCAGTACTTC.